The sequence of this TCR beta chain was determined in a study of regulatory T cells in long-lasting Graves disease. Time point described: newly diagnosed GD, antithyroid drugs for less than 3 months. The TCR library was prepared using RNA isolated from PBMCs. This CDR3 comprises 15 residues. Germline loops: CDR1 MNHEY, CDR2 SMNVEV (reference sequence). V lost 5 bases and J lost 3; bases outside the gene matches: 9. Study-wide results and limits: Persistent disease exhibited a predilection for TRBV28, TRBJ1-2 and TRBJ2-5.

Construction of TCR beta libraries relied on iRepertoire HTBI primers and on Arm-PCR targeting CDR3 regions. TCRdb reprocessed the multiplex PCR reads with MiXCR, giving one entry per CDR3 protein. The table includes about 560,000 distinct CDR3 sequences, about 16% detected once. There are a few counts of this clonotype. Its specificity is unknown. These data were also reused for a study on T cells in Graves' hyperthyroidism and ophthalmopathy. From that study: Absence of ophthalmopathy progression within 18 months defined stable Graves' hyperthyroidism.

Here the sequenced sample was peripheral blood mononuclear cells (PBMCs), taken at new diagnosis, from a patient treated with antithyroid drugs. The chain has TRBV27 and TRBJ2-7; 8 bases match TRBD2. The clonotype was recovered from a man younger than 30 with Graves disease. The CDR3 loop is CASSPRGGSFYEQYF. The CDR3 nucleotides are TGTGCCAGCAGTCCCCGGGGGGGATCTTTCTACGAGCAGTACTTC.